This T cell receptor (beta chain) was documented in a study of CD8+ T cells in alopecia areata. The CDR3 is 13 residues long. The germline V and J ends were trimmed by 3 bases and 6 bases, with 13 bases remaining between them. CDR1 is SQVTM and CDR2 is ANQGSEA in the germline V gene. Only a few counts were recorded for this clone. Once RNA had been extracted, it was reverse transcribed into cDNA to act as the sequencing template. TCRdb's table, derived via immunoSEQ multiplex PCR, lists solely in-frame clones and lacks some. This table holds fewer than 100,000 clones, around two fifths found once. Sorting from PBMCs produced CD4+ and CD8+ T cells.

The source of this sequence is a human donor with alopecia areata. Material: CD4+ T cells sorted from blood. The chain uses TRBV29-1 and TRBJ2-3, with D possibly TRBD1 on 5 matching bases. DNA for the CDR3: TGCAGCGTTGACCGCCAGGGTATGGATACGCAGTATTTT. Protein sequence: CSVDRQGMDTQYF.